One and the same sample provided the 16 T cell receptor beta chains below, sequenced in a study of regulatory T cells in long-lasting Graves disease. The authors built TCR beta libraries using iRepertoire HTBI primers and Arm-PCR of CDR3 regions. TCRdb re-called the multiplex PCR reads with MiXCR, one entry per CDR3 protein. In the table there are 700,000 or so distinct CDR3 sequences, 25% to 35% of which are singletons. Time point described: persistent/refractory GD, antithyroid drugs over 5 years with positive TRAb. RNA from PBMCs was the source of the TCR library. Sequenced material: peripheral blood mononuclear cells (PBMCs), taken when the disease was refractory, from a patient treated with antithyroid drugs. These receptors originate from a female donor with Graves disease.

This clonotype was seen a handful of times. J is TRBJ1-5 and V is TRBV20-1, with a tentative D call TRBD1 (6 bases). The V end was cut by 6 bases, the J end by 8 bases, with 17 bases between. This CDR3 is built from 13 residues. Germline V gives CDR1 DFQATT, CDR2 SNEGSKA (reference sequence). The CDR3 DNA reads TGCAGTGCCAACAGCCAGGGGAGAAAGCCCCAGCATTTT. This translates into CSANSQGRKPQHF.

The chain joins TRBV11-2 to TRBJ2-5; D may be TRBD2 (5 bases). The V end lost 1 base, the J end lost 5 bases, and 17 bases lay between the germline ends. Germline CDR1 and CDR2: SGHAT and FQNNGV. This CDR3 has 16 residues. This CDR3 reads CASSLGGPRMEETQYF. The CDR3 nucleotides read TGTGCCAGCAGCTTAGGAGGGCCTAGGATGGAGGAGACCCAGTACTTC.

Here the CDR3 DNA reads TGCAGCGTTGAGACTAGCGGTCAATACGAGCAGTACTTC. Amino acid sequence: CSVETSGQYEQYF. J is TRBJ2-7 and V is TRBV29-1; 9 nucleotides agree with TRBD2. Germline V CDR1 and CDR2: SQVTM, ANQGSEA. V was clipped by 3 bases and J by 4 bases; unmatched bases: 4. The CDR3 length is 13 residues.

This chain connects TRBV28 to TRBJ1-2; no clear D gene. The V gene lost 8 bases and the J gene lost 1 base, with 8 bases spanning the gap. This CDR3 has 12 residues. Germline V gene sequence: CDR1 MDHEN, CDR2 SYDVKM. The CDR3 coding sequence is TGTGCCAGCGGGGAGGTTAACTATGGCTACACCTTC. This gives the protein CASGEVNYGYTF.

The chain recombines TRBV7-2 with TRBJ1-5; TRBD1 matches 9 bases. The V gene end was trimmed by 2 bases and the J gene end by 7 bases; junction bases not matched to a gene: 6. The germline V gene has CDR1 SGHTA and CDR2 FQGNSA. The CDR3 consists of 15 residues. CDR3 region: CASSLSGTGNQPQHF. DNA for the CDR3: TGTGCCAGCAGCTTAAGTGGGACAGGGAACCAGCCCCAGCATTTT.

The chain is built from TRBV4-1 and TRBJ1-2, with D hard to call. Trimming stripped 1 base from V and 8 bases from J, with 14 bases between. Per germline, CDR1 MGHRA and CDR2 YSYEKL. The CDR3 is 14 residues long. Here the CDR3 DNA reads TGCGCCAGCAGCCAAGGAGCTCAGGTCTTCGGCTACACCTTC. Translated, it gives CASSQGAQVFGYTF.

The chain recombines TRBV19 with TRBJ1-5; D is uncertain. Trimming stripped 4 bases from V and 6 bases from J, with 16 bases between. The CDR3 covers 15 residues. Germline loops: CDR1 LNHDA, CDR2 SQIVND (reference sequence). CDR3 nucleotides: TGTGCCAGTAGTAAAACGGACCTGAAGGGTCAGCCCCAGCATTTT. Its protein is CASSKTDLKGQPQHF. The complete variable domain, with remaining parts taken from reference TRBV19 and TRBJ1-5, reads DGGITQSPKYLFRKEGQNVTLSCEQNLNHDAMYWYRQDPGQGLRLIYYSQIVNDFQKGDIAEGYSVSREKKESFPLTVTSAQKNPTAFYLCASSKTDLKGQPQHFGDGTRLSIL.

With respect to this clonotype: A junction end diverges from the germline sequence, so it may reflect a read error. V and J are TRBV12-3 or TRBV12-4 and TRBJ1-5, with a tentative D call TRBD1 (5 bases). The CDR3 extends over 14 amino acids. CDR3 DNA sequence: TGTGCCAGCAGTTACTGGGGACGCAATCAGCTCCAGCATTTT. Its protein product is CASSYWGRNQLQHF.

This sequence joins TRBV20-1 and TRBJ1-1; D not certain. The V gene lost 3 bases and the J gene lost 1 base, with 12 bases spanning the gap. This CDR3 comprises 14 residues. Germline V gives CDR1 DFQATT, CDR2 SNEGSKA (reference sequence). The CDR3 reads CSARVAGANTEAFF. The CDR3 nucleotides read TGCAGTGCTAGGGTGGCAGGAGCGAACACTGAAGCTTTCTTT.

The rearrangement joins TRBV10-3 to TRBJ1-1; the D is unclear. The germline V gene has CDR1 ENHRY and CDR2 SYGVKD. The V end lost 10 bases, the J end lost 0 bases, and 15 bases lay between the germline ends. CDR3 length: 14 residues. CDR3 in amino acids: CATVSVTLNTEAFF. The CDR3 DNA follows: TGTGCCACAGTAAGTGTTACGTTGAACACTGAAGCTTTCTTT.

This clonotype was counted only a few times. This sequence joins TRBV6-2 or TRBV6-3 and TRBJ1-2; 7 bases are shared with TRBD1. The CDR3 runs 15 residues. Per germline, CDR1 MNHEY and CDR2 SVGEGT. With 6 bases clipped from V and 2 bases from J, the junction kept 9 bases outside the gene matches. DNA of the CDR3: TGTGCCAGCAGGGCACAGGGGTCACCCAACTATGGCTACACCTTC. Encoded protein: CASRAQGSPNYGYTF.

This clonotype appeared many times. The chain uses TRBV27 and TRBJ1-2; no clear D gene. There are 15 residues in the CDR3. Germline CDR1 MNHEY, CDR2 SMNVEV (reference sequence). V lost 6 bases, J lost 6 bases, and 20 bases lay in between. CDR3: CASSDTEEESNGYTF. The CDR3 coding sequence is TGTGCCAGCAGCGATACAGAGGAAGAGTCAAATGGCTACACCTTC.

The chain employs TRBV10-2 and TRBJ2-7, with 10 bases that match TRBD2. Looked up from germline, CDR1 is WSHSY and CDR2 is SAAADI. Trimming at V came to 3 bases and at J to 2 bases, leaving 7 bases not matched to a gene. The CDR3 has 16 amino acids. The CDR3 nucleotides read TGCGCCAGCAGTGATCTAGCGGGAGTTCAACCCTACGAGCAGTACTTC. Amino acid sequence: CASSDLAGVQPYEQYF.

V gene TRBV28 combines with J gene TRBJ1-2, with 7 bases matching TRBD1. Germline V gives CDR1 MDHEN, CDR2 SYDVKM. The V gene end was trimmed by 10 bases and the J gene end by 1 base; junction bases not matched to a gene: 6. This CDR3 contains 13 residues. The CDR3 loop reads CAIEDRLNYGYTF. For the CDR3, the DNA is TGTGCCATCGAGGACAGGCTTAACTATGGCTACACCTTC.

There are a few counts of this clonotype. The chain recombines TRBV10-3 with TRBJ2-5, with 11 nucleotides matching TRBD2. Trimming took 8 bases from V and 4 from J; bases not matched to a gene: 12. The germline gives CDR1 ENHRY, CDR2 SYGVKD. The CDR3 covers 16 residues. CDR3 nucleotides: TGTGCCATCGCGGATGGACTAGCGGGTTTGGGAGAGACCCAGTACTTC. Residues: CAIADGLAGLGETQYF.

This sequence joins TRBV19 and TRBJ1-1; D is unresolved. Looked up from germline, CDR1 is LNHDA and CDR2 is SQIVND (reference sequence). The length of the CDR3 is 17 residues. The V end was cut by 1 base, the J end by 2 bases, with 17 bases between. The CDR3 is CASSIGVAGRTNTEAFF. CDR3 DNA: TGTGCCAGTAGTATAGGGGTTGCAGGCAGAACTAACACTGAAGCTTTCTTT.